One sample yielded the 8 T cell receptor beta chains listed below, sequenced in a study of blood T cell repertoires in COVID-19 (dated by TCRdb to the early 2020s). Library preparation used the immunoSEQ multiplex PCR assay. The table comes from immuneACCESS by way of TCRdb, which keeps in-frame sequences with V and J called. Part of the clones is missing from these tables; in studies checked, under half for an unresolved V gene and the rest for unknown reasons. The sample contains more than 95,000 clones, roughly 80% of them found a single time. About 4.8% of the sample is held by the ten biggest clonotypes. Sequenced input: peripheral blood. These receptors all stem from a man between 60 and 75 years old with acute or convalescent COVID-19.

The V and J genes are TRBV9 and TRBJ1-6; 7 positions agree with TRBD1. The germline V gene has CDR1 SGDLS and CDR2 YYNGEE. V lost 3 bases, J lost 7 bases, and 4 bases stayed unmatched. This CDR3 has 14 amino acids. CDR3 sequence: CASSAGQLNSPLHF. DNA for the CDR3: TGTGCCAGCAGCGCGGGACAGCTCAATTCACCCCTCCACTTT.

This clone has only a few counts. V is TRBV7-3 and J is TRBJ2-7; D unresolved. The CDR3 runs 13 residues. With 2 bases removed from V and 5 bases from J, the gap between germline ends came to 10 bases. Germline V lookup: CDR1 SGHTA, CDR2 FQGTGA. CDR3 DNA sequence: TGTGCCAGCAGCTTAGGGCCGGCTAACGAGCAGTACTTC. The encoded protein is CASSLGPANEQYF.

V is TRBV12-5 and J is TRBJ2-1; TRBD1 matches at 8 bases. The ends lost 5 bases at V and 9 bases at J; junction bases unmatched: 12. Germline V gene data show CDR1 as LGHNT and CDR2 as FRNRAP. The length of the CDR3 is 15 residues. The CDR3 nucleotides are TGTGCTAGTGGTAAGGACAGGGTAGGGGCTAGTGAGCAGTTCTTC. Translated: CASGKDRVGASEQFF.

This chain connects TRBV12-1 to TRBJ2-3; TRBD1 is the table's D call and was not checked against the DNA. TRBV12-1 is termed a pseudogene. This CDR3 is 13 amino acids long. CDR3 sequence: CASSFDTPDTQYF. The DNA of the CDR3 is TGTGCCAGCAGCTTCGACACCCCAGATACGCAGTATTTT.

Comments on this clone: The junction does not match germline at one end; this may be a read error. V and J are TRBV11-3 and TRBJ2-1; 7 bases match TRBD2. The CDR3 covers 13 residues. The germline V gene has CDR1 SGHNT and CDR2 YENEEA. DNA of the CDR3: TGTGCCAGCAGCTTAGAACCCACCAGCGGGAAAGTCTTC. Its translation: CASSLEPTSGKVF.

This clone turned up a few times. V and J are TRBV11-3 and TRBJ1-2; D gene ambiguous. Looked up from germline, CDR1 is SGHNT and CDR2 is YENEEA. This CDR3 spans 13 amino acids. Between the trimmed V and J ends, which lost 2 bases and 5 bases, there was a span of 9 bases. This CDR3 is CASSLQAAYGYTF. The DNA of the CDR3 is TGTGCCAGCAGCTTACAGGCAGCTTATGGCTACACCTTC.

This sequence joins TRBV6-5 and TRBJ1-1; 10 bases align to TRBD1. In germline, CDR1 is MNHEY, CDR2 SVGAGI. Unmatched junction bases numbered 7, after V lost 6 bases and J lost 6 bases. The CDR3 totals 14 residues. In nucleotides, the CDR3 is TGTGCCAGCAGACGACAGGGGGCTTTGGCTGAAGCTTTCTTT. Amino acid sequence: CASRRQGALAEAFF.

The chain combines TRBV6-5 with TRBJ2-7, with D tentatively TRBD1 (6 bases). Trimming stripped 5 bases from V and 2 bases from J, with 13 bases between. This CDR3 is 14 amino acids long. Germline V gene lookup returns CDR1 MNHEY and CDR2 SVGAGI. The CDR3 nucleotides read TGTGCCAGCAGTCGGGACACCGAGGCCTACGAGCAGTACTTC. Its protein product is CASSRDTEAYEQYF.